The 22 T cell receptor beta chains below come from one sample, sequenced in a study of blood T cell repertoires in COVID-19. Profiling relied on immunoSEQ multiplex PCR, and the TCRdb table lists in-frame clones only, not all of them. This table has roughly 34,000 clones, roughly 75% appearing once. The specimen was peripheral blood. The receptors derive from a man older than 75 with active or convalescent COVID-19.

The chain links TRBV4-2 to TRBJ1-3; no reliable D call. This CDR3 contains 14 residues. Germline V CDR1 and CDR2: LGHNA, YNFKEQ. The germline V and J ends were trimmed by 1 base and 4 bases, with 8 bases remaining between them. CDR3 nucleotide sequence: TGTGCCAGCAGCCAAGCCCTACAGGGAAACACCATATATTTT. Encoded protein: CASSQALQGNTIYF.

This CDR3 reads CASRVTREGLLYEQYF. The CDR3 region has the DNA TGTGCCAGCAGGGTAACTAGGGAGGGCCTGTTGTACGAGCAGTACTTC. V is TRBV6-4 and J is TRBJ2-7, with 7 bases identical to TRBD2. The CDR3 is 16 residues long. The trim removed 6 bases at V and 4 bases at J, leaving 15 bases unmatched. CDR1 and CDR2 from the germline V gene are MRHNA and SNTAGT.

This clone was seen only once. The chain combines TRBV27 with TRBJ2-7; TRBD1 is a possible D gene (5 bases). The CDR3 is made up of 15 amino acids. Trimming stripped 6 bases from V and 4 bases from J, with 19 bases between. Germline V lookup: CDR1 MNHEY, CDR2 SMNVEV (reference sequence). The CDR3 spells CASSPRLIGAYEQYF. CDR3 nucleotide sequence: TGTGCCAGCAGCCCAAGGTTAATTGGGGCTTACGAGCAGTACTTC.

This chain uses TRBV4-3 with TRBJ2-6, with D uncertain. The CDR3 runs to 17 residues. Germline lookup yields CDR1 LGHNA and CDR2 YSLEER. The V gene lost 2 bases and the J gene lost 0 bases, with 11 bases spanning the gap. This chain's CDR3 is CASSQRLGSSGANVLTF. DNA for the CDR3: TGCGCCAGCAGCCAACGGCTAGGTTCCTCTGGGGCCAACGTCCTGACTTTC.

The CDR3 nucleotides are TGTGCCAGTAGTATTTCACAATACAATGAGCAGTTCTTC. It encodes CASSISQYNEQFF. The J gene is TRBJ2-1, the V gene TRBV19; D unclear. The CDR3 runs to 13 residues. V shed 3 bases and J shed 4 bases, with 7 bases lying between them. CDR1 and CDR2 (germline): LNHDA, SQIVND (reference sequence).

V and J are TRBV18 and TRBJ2-5; 7 bases fit TRBD1. Looked up from germline, CDR1 is KGHSH and CDR2 is LQKENI. V was pared by 2 bases and J by 3 bases, with 0 bases of the junction left unmatched. This CDR3 is built from 13 residues. The CDR3 DNA sequence: TGTGCCAGCTCACCAGGGACAGAAGAGACCCAGTACTTC. This translates into CASSPGTEETQYF. Supplemented by reference TRBV18 and TRBJ2-5, the full variable domain reads NAGVMQNPRHLVRRRGQEARLRCSPMKGHSHVYWYRQLPEEGLKFMVYLQKENIIDESGMPKERFSAEFPKEGPSILRIQQVVRGDSAAYFCASSPGTEETQYFGPGTRLLVL.

The V gene is TRBV14, the J gene TRBJ2-5; 9 nucleotides line up with TRBD2. Unmatched junction bases numbered 13, after V lost 4 bases and J lost 4 bases. This CDR3 has 17 amino acids. Germline CDR1 and CDR2: SGHDN and FVKESK. The CDR3 DNA follows: TGTGCCAGCAGCCCCCGTGAGTTAGCGGGAGCCCGAGAGACCCAGTACTTC. Its protein product is CASSPRELAGARETQYF.

V gene TRBV27 combines with J gene TRBJ1-4; D is undetermined. Germline V CDR1 and CDR2: MNHEY, SMNVEV (reference sequence). Trimming removed 6 bases from V and 5 bases from J, with 10 bases in between. The CDR3 is 13 amino acids. The DNA for the CDR3 is TGTGCCAGCAGCAGGAGGGAGAATGAAAAACTGTTTTTT. Translation: CASSRRENEKLFF.

This chain connects TRBV11-2 to TRBJ2-1; D gene uncertain. The CDR3 length is 12 residues. V lost 5 bases to trimming and J lost 6 bases, with 8 bases between them. CDR1 and CDR2 (germline): SGHAT, FQNNGV. The CDR3: CASSIGPNEQFF. DNA for the CDR3: TGTGCCAGCAGCATCGGTCCCAATGAGCAGTTCTTC. Together with reference TRBV11-2 and TRBJ2-1, the CDR3 gives the full variable domain: EAGVAQSPRYKIIEKRQSVAFWCNPISGHATLYWYQQILGQGPKLLIQFQNNGVVDDSQLPKDRFSAERLKGVDSTLKIQPAKLEDSAVYLCASSIGPNEQFFGPGTRLTVL.

V usage is TRBV28 and J usage is TRBJ2-4; maybe TRBD1 (5 bases). The germline CDR1 and CDR2 sequences are MDHEN and SYDVKM. The CDR3 runs 14 residues. Between the trimmed V and J ends, which lost 5 bases and 9 bases, there was a span of 17 bases. CDR3: CASSPQGRGSIQYF. As DNA, the CDR3 is TGTGCCAGCAGTCCCCAGGGTCGTGGTAGCATTCAGTACTTC.

This clone was seen a few times. V usage is TRBV3-1 (or the pseudogene TRBV3-2) and J usage is TRBJ2-1; D gene unclear. V was pared by 1 base and J by 9 bases, with 19 bases between. Germline V gives CDR1 LGHDT, CDR2 YNNKEL (reference sequence). The length of the CDR3 is 16 residues. In DNA, the CDR3 is TGTGCCAGCAGCCAAGTGGGCAGCACCAGGTCTGGTGAGCAGTTCTTC. Translation gives CASSQVGSTRSGEQFF.

The V call is TRBV20-1, the J call TRBJ2-7; no definite D call. This CDR3 region has 13 residues. V lost 3 bases and J 7 bases, leaving 16 bases between the germline ends. Germline V gene sequence: CDR1 DFQATT, CDR2 SNEGSKA (reference sequence). The CDR3 loop reads CSASARIGVEQYF. The CDR3 bases are TGCAGTGCTAGTGCGCGGATCGGTGTAGAGCAGTACTTC.

This sequence joins TRBV6-5 and TRBJ2-1; D possibly corresponds to TRBD1 (5 bases). Germline loops: CDR1 MNHEY, CDR2 SVGAGI. Trimming shortened V by 4 bases and J by 6 bases, and 10 bases separated the two germline ends. The CDR3 is 13 amino acids. CDR3 DNA sequence: TGTGCCAGCAGTTTGGGGCCAGGCAATGAGCAGTTCTTC. Amino acids: CASSLGPGNEQFF.

This chain joins TRBV28 and TRBJ1-5; D call uncertain. This CDR3 is built from 13 residues. V was shortened by 6 bases and J by 6 bases, with 12 bases between the two germline ends. CDR1 and CDR2 from the germline V gene are MDHEN and SYDVKM. The CDR3 sequence: CASRTRTGQPQHF. In DNA, the CDR3 is TGTGCCAGCAGGACTAGGACGGGTCAGCCCCAGCATTTT.

The V gene is TRBV6-5, the J gene TRBJ2-7, with 13 bases fitting TRBD2. The CDR3 has 14 residues. After removal of 5 bases from V and 6 bases from J, the junction contained 4 bases not matched to a gene. In germline, CDR1 is MNHEY, CDR2 SVGAGI. As DNA, the CDR3 is TGTGCCAGCAGTCGACTAGCGGGAGGATCCGAGCAGTACTTC. This gives the protein CASSRLAGGSEQYF.

The J gene is TRBJ2-2, the V gene TRBV29-1; TRBD1 aligns across 7 bases. V was clipped by 4 bases and J by 7 bases; unmatched bases: 9. Germline CDR1 and CDR2: SQVTM and ANQGSEA. The CDR3 length is 14 residues. Here the CDR3 reads CSVAEGAMDGELFF. DNA of the CDR3: TGCAGCGTTGCTGAGGGGGCGATGGACGGGGAGCTGTTTTTT.

This clone was recorded a few times. The chain has TRBV27 and TRBJ2-2, with TRBD1 matching 7 bases. This CDR3 has 16 residues. Germline V gives CDR1 MNHEY, CDR2 SMNVEV (reference sequence). V gave up 6 bases and J gave up 1 base; unmatched junction bases: 8. The CDR3 region has the DNA TGTGCCAGCAGCCGACGACAGGGCCTGAACACCGGGGAGCTGTTTTTT. Protein: CASSRRQGLNTGELFF.

The rearrangement uses TRBV6-5 and TRBJ1-5; maybe TRBD1 (5 bases). CDR1 is MNHEY, CDR2 SVGAGI, per germline. The CDR3 length is 14 residues. V lost 6 bases, J lost 7 bases, and 16 bases lay in between. CDR3 sequence (DNA): TGTGCCAGCAGGAGGGACTTCAACGTCCAGCCCCAGCATTTT. This gives the protein CASRRDFNVQPQHF.

The gene calls are TRBV7-9 and TRBJ2-3, with a tentative D call TRBD2 (7 bases). The CDR3 is made up of 16 amino acids. The V and J ends lost 3 bases and 3 bases respectively, with 16 bases between them. Germline-derived CDR1 and CDR2 are SEHNR and FQNEAQ (reference sequence). CDR3 bases: TGTGCCAGCAGCTTTCTCCTAGGGGGGGGTACAGATACGCAGTATTTT. It specifies CASSFLLGGGTDTQYF.

V usage is TRBV2 and J usage is TRBJ2-5, with 9 bases fitting TRBD1. V lost 4 bases to trimming and J lost 5 bases; unmatched junction nucleotides: 5. Germline CDR1 and CDR2: SNHLY and FYNNEI. The CDR3 runs to 14 residues. The CDR3 DNA is TGTGCCAGCAGTGGGACAGGGGTGTTTGAGACCCAGTACTTC. Its protein is CASSGTGVFETQYF.

This clone was detected a few times. This chain uses TRBV3-1 (or the pseudogene TRBV3-2) with TRBJ2-2, with D possibly matching TRBD2 (5 bases). Per germline, CDR1 LGHDT and CDR2 YNNKEL (reference sequence). The V gene lost 4 bases and the J gene lost 5 bases, with 11 bases spanning the gap. The CDR3 runs to 14 residues. DNA of the CDR3: TGTGCCAGCAGCCTAATGGGAGTTACCGGGGAGCTGTTTTTT. It codes for CASSLMGVTGELFF.

The CDR3 protein is CASSLAGTGVSYEQYF. CDR3 DNA: TGCGCCAGCAGCTTGGCCGGGACAGGGGTCTCCTACGAGCAGTACTTC. The chain has TRBV5-1 and TRBJ2-7; 10 nucleotides line up with TRBD1. CDR3 length equals 16 residues. Germline CDR1 SGHRS, CDR2 YFSETQ. After removal of 0 bases from V and 0 bases from J, the junction contained 3 bases not matched to a gene.